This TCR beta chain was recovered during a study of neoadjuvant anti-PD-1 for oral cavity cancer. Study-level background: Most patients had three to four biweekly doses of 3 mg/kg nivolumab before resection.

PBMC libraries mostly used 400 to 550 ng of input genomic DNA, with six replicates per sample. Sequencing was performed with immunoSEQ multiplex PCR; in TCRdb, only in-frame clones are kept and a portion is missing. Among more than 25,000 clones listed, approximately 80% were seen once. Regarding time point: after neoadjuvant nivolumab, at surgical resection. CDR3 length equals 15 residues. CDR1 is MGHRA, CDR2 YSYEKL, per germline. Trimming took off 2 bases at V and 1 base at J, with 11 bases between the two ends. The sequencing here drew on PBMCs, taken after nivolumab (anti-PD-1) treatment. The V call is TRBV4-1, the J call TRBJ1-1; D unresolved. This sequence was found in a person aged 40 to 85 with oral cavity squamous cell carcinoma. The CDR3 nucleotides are TGCGCCAGCAGCCAAACACCCGGACGGAACACTGAAGCTTTCTTT. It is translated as CASSQTPGRNTEAFF.